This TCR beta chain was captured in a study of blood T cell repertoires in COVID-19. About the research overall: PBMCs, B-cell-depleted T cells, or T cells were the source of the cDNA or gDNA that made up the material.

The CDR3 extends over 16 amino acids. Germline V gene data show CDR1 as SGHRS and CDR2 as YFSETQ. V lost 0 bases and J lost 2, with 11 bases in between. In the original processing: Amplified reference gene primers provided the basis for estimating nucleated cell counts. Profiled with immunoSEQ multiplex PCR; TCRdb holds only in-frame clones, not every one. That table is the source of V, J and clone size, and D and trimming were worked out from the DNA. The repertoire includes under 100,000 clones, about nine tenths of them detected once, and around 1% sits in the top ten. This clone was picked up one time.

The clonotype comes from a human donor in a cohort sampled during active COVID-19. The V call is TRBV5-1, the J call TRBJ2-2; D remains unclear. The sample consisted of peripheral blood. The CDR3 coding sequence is TGCGCCAGCAGCTTGGGTAGAACTACAAACACCGGGGAGCTGTTTTTT. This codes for CASSLGRTTNTGELFF.